This T cell receptor beta chain was sequenced during a study of cytomegalovirus exposure and HLA in healthy donors. Study-wide points: Investigators reported 164 TCR beta chains as tied to cytomegalovirus.

Donors were drawn from the approximately 120-subject validation cohort, separate from the approximately 700-subject first cohort. The CDR3 covers 17 residues. Trimming shortened V by 4 bases and J by 3 bases, and 22 bases separated the two germline ends. Germline lookup yields CDR1 MGHRA and CDR2 YSYEKL. This clone has just one count. Its target is unknown. Some clones are missing from TCRdb's copy, which holds only in-frame ones; the method was immunoSEQ multiplex PCR. This sample yields 250,000 to 400,000 clones, of which roughly 87% are seen a single time; around 0.91% belongs to the top ten. Material: PBMCs. This clonotype originated in a man younger than 45 in good health and CMV-seronegative. The V and J genes are TRBV4-1 and TRBJ2-7, with a possible D match to TRBD2 (6 bases). In DNA, the CDR3 is TGCGCCAGCAGCCCTTCGGGACTCCTCGGAGAATTCTACGAGCAGTACTTC. Its protein is CASSPSGLLGEFYEQYF.